Here is one T cell receptor beta chain with its context. The repertoire was sequenced with immunoSEQ multiplex PCR; TCRdb's copy has only in-frame clones and lacks some. The sample has 80,000 to 100,000 clones; 86% are singletons. The data derive from a study of OX40 agonist ivuxolimab in advanced cancers. The TCR comes from an adult with an advanced solid tumor such as melanoma, head and neck, liver or kidney cancer. Sample: CD4+ or CD8+ T cells sorted from blood, taken in a trial of the OX40 agonist ivuxolimab.

The CDR3 protein is CASGFSGQFRSYNSPLHF. As DNA, the CDR3 is TGTGCTAGTGGTTTTTCAGGACAGTTTCGCTCCTATAATTCACCCCTCCACTTT. The V and J genes are TRBV12-5 and TRBJ1-6, with a weak D call TRBD1 (6 bases). V was trimmed by 3 bases and J by 0 bases, leaving 15 bases between them. This CDR3 comprises 18 residues. Germline assignment: CDR1 LGHNT and CDR2 FRNRAP.